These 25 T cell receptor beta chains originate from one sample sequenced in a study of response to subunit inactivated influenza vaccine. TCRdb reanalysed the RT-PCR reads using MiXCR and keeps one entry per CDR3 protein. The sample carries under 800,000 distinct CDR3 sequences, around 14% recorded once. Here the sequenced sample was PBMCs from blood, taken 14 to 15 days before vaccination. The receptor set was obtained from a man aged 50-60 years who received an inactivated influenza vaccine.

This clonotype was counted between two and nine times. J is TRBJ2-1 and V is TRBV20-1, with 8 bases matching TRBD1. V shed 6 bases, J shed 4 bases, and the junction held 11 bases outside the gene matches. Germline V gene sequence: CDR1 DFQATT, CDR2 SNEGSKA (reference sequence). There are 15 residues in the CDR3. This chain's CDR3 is CSAPPHRGAYNEQFF. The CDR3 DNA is TGCAGTGCCCCACCCCACAGGGGGGCTTACAATGAGCAGTTCTTC.

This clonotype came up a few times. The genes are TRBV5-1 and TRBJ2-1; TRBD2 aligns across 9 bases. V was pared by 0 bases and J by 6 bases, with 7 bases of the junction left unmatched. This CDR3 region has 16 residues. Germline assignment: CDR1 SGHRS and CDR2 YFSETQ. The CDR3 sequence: CASSLAAGGPTNEQFF. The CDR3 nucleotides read TGCGCCAGCAGCTTGGCGGCGGGAGGGCCTACCAATGAGCAGTTCTTC.

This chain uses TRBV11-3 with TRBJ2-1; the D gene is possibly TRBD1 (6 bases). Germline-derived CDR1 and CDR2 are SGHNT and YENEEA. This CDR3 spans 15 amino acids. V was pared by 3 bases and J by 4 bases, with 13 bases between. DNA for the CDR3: TGTGCCAGCAGCTTCAGGACAGAGAGTTACAATGAGCAGTTCTTC. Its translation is CASSFRTESYNEQFF. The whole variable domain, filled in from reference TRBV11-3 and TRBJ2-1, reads EAGVVQSPRYKIIEKKQPVAFWCNPISGHNTLYWYLQNLGQGPELLIRYENEEAVDDSQLPKDRFSAERLKGVDSTLKIQPAELGDSAVYLCASSFRTESYNEQFFGPGTRLTVL.

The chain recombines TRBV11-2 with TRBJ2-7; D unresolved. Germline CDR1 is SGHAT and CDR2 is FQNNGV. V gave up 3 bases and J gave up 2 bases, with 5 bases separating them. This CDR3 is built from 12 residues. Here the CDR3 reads CASSFSPYEQYF. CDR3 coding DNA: TGTGCCAGCAGCTTCAGTCCCTACGAGCAGTACTTC.

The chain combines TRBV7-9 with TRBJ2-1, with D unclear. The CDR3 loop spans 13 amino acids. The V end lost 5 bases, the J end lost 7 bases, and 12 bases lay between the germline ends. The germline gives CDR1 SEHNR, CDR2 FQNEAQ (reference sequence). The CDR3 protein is CASSPPSVNEQFF. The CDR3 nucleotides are TGTGCCAGCAGCCCCCCATCGGTAAATGAGCAGTTCTTC.

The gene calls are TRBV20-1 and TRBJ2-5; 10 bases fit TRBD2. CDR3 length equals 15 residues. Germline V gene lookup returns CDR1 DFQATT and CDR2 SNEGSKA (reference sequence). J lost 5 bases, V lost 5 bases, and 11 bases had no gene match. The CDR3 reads CSAGAEREGRETQYF. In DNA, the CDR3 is TGCAGTGCTGGGGCTGAGCGGGAGGGCCGTGAGACCCAGTACTTC.

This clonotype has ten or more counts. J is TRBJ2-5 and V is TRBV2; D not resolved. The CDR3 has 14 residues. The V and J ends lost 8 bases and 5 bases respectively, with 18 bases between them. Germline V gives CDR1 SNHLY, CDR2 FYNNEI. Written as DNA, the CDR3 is TGTGCCAGCTCTCCTGGACGGCCCGGGGAGACCCAGTACTTC. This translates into CASSPGRPGETQYF. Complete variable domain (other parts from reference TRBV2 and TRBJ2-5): EPEVTQTPSHQVTQMGQEVILRCVPISNHLYFYWYRQILGQKVEFLVSFYNNEISEKSEIFDDQFSVERPDGSNFTLKIRSTKLEDSAMYFCASSPGRPGETQYFGPGTRLLVL.

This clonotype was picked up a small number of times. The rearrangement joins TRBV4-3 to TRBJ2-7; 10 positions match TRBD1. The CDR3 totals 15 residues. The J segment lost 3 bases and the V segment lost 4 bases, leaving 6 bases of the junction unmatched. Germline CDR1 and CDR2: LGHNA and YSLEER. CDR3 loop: CASSRGTGEIYEQYF. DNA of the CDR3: TGCGCCAGCAGCCGAGGGACAGGGGAGATCTACGAGCAGTACTTC.

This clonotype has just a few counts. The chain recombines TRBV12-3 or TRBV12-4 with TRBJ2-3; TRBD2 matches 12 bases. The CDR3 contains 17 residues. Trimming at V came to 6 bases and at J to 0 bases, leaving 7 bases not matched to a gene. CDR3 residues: CASSLTTSGGSTDTQYF. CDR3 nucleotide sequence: TGTGCCAGCAGCCTTACCACTAGCGGGGGGAGCACAGATACGCAGTATTTT.

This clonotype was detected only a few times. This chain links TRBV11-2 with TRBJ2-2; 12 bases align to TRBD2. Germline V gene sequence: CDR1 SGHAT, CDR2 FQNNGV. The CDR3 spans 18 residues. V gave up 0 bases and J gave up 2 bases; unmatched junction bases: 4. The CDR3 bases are TGTGCCAGCAGCTTAGACGCACTAGCGGGAGGTAACACCGGGGAGCTGTTTTTT. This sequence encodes CASSLDALAGGNTGELFF.

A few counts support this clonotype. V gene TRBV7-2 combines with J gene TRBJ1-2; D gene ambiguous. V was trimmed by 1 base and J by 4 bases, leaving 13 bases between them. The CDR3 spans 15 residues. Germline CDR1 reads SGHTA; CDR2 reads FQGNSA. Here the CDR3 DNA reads TGTGCCAGCAGCTTAGATTGGGGATCCCCCTATGGCTACACCTTC. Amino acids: CASSLDWGSPYGYTF.

CDR3 bases: TGCAGTGCAAGGACAGGGTTTAATCAGCCCCAGCATTTT. This sequence encodes CSARTGFNQPQHF. The V gene is TRBV20-1, the J gene TRBJ1-5, with 8 bases identical to TRBD1. V was clipped by 6 bases and J by 4 bases; unmatched bases: 5. The germline CDR1 and CDR2 sequences are DFQATT and SNEGSKA (reference sequence). The CDR3 sequence is 13 residues long.

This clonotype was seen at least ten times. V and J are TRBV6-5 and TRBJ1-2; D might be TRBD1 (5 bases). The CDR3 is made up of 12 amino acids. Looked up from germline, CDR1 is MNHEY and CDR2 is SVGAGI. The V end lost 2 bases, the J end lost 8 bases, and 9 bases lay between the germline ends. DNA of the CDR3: TGTGCCAGCAGTTACCAGGGATCGGGCTACACCTTC. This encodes CASSYQGSGYTF.

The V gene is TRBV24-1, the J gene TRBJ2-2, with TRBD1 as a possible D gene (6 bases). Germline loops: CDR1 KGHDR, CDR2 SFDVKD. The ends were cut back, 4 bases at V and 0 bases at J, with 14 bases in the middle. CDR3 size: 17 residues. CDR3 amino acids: CATSDETGHSNTGELFF. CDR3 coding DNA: TGTGCCACCAGTGACGAGACGGGACACTCGAACACCGGGGAGCTGTTTTTT.

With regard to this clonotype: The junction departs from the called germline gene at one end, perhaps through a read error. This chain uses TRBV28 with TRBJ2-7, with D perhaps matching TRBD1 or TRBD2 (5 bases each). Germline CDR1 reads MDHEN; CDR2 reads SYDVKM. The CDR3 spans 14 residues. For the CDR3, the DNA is TGTGCCAGCACTTTAAGGGACCTTTACTACGAGCAGTACTTC. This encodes CASTLRDLYYEQYF.

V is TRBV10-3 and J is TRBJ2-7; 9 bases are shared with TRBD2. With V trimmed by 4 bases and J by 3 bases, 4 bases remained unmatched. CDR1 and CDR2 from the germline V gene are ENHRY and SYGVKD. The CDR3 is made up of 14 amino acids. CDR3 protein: CAISVSGGRYEQYF. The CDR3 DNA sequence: TGTGCCATCAGTGTGAGCGGGGGGCGCTACGAGCAGTACTTC.

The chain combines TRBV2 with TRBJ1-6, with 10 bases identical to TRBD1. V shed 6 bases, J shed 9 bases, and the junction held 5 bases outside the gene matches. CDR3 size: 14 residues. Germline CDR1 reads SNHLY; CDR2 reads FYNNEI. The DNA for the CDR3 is TGTGCCAGCAGGGGGGACAGGGGTGGTTCACCCCTCCACTTT. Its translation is CASRGDRGGSPLHF.

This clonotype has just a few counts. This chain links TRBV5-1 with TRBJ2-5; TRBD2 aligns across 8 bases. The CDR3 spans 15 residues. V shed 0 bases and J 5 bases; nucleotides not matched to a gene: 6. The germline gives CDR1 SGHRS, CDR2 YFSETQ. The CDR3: CASSLAAGVYETQYF. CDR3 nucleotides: TGCGCCAGCAGCTTGGCAGCGGGAGTTTATGAGACCCAGTACTTC.

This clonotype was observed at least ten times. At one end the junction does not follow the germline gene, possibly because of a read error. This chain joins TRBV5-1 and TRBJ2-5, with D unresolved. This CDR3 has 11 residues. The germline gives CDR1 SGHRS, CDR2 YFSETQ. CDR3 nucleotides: TGTGCCAGCAGAATTCAAGAGACCCAGTACTTC. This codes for CASRIQETQYF.

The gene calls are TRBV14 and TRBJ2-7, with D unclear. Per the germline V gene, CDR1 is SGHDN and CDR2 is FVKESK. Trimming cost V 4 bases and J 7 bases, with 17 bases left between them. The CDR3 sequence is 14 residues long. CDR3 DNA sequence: TGTGCCAGCAGCCCTCTCCTCGGTTATACGGAGCAGTACTTC. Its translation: CASSPLLGYTEQYF.

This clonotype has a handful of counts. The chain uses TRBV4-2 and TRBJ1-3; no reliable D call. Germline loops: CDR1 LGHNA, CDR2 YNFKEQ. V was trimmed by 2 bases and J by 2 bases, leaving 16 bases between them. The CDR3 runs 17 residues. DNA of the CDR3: TGTGCCAGCAGCCAAATGAACGACGGCGGGACTGGAAACACCATATATTTT. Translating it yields CASSQMNDGGTGNTIYF.

CDR3 in amino acids: CASSSDKGVPYNEQFF. The CDR3 nucleotides are TGTGCCAGCAGCTCGGACAAGGGCGTTCCCTACAATGAGCAGTTCTTC. This sequence joins TRBV7-3 and TRBJ2-1; a weak D match, TRBD1 (5 bases). Germline CDR1 SGHTA, CDR2 FQGTGA. This CDR3 has 16 residues. V gave up 4 bases and J gave up 2 bases, with 15 bases separating them.

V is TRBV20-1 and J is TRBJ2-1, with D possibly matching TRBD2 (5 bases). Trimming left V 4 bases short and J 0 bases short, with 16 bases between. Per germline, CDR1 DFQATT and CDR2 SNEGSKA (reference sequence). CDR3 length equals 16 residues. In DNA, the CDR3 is TGCAGTGCTACGCCGAGGGCAGCGAGCTCCTACAATGAGCAGTTCTTC. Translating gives CSATPRAASSYNEQFF.

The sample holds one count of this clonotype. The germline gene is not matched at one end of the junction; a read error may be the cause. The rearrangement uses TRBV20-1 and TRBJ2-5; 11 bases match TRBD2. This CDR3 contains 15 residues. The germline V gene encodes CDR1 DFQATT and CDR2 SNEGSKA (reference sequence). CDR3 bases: TGCTGTGCCCACCCCTTAGCGGGGGGGCAAGAGACCCAGTACTTC. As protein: CCAHPLAGGQETQYF.

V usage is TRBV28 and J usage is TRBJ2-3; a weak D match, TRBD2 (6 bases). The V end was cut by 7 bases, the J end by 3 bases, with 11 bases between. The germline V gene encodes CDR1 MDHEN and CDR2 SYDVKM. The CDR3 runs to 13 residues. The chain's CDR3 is CASKGAGTDTQYF. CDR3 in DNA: TGTGCCAGCAAAGGTGCGGGAACAGATACGCAGTATTTT.